This TCR beta chain was observed in a study of T-cell reconstitution after alpha-beta-depleted transplantation in children. This clonotype was picked up many times. What it binds is unknown. Findings and limits, study-wide: Approximately two months post-transplant, alpha-beta T cells reportedly originated from several hundred expanded graft clones. It was newly produced T cells that mostly accounted for T-cell counts and diversity one year after transplant.

V shed 3 bases and J shed 0 bases, with 12 bases lying between them. Germline assignment: CDR1 MGHDK and CDR2 SYGVNS. The CDR3 consists of 16 residues. This sample's TCRbeta library carried unique molecular identifier barcodes. MiXCR was run by TCRdb on the PCR reads, yielding one entry per CDR3 protein. The sample yields a few hundred thousand distinct CDR3 sequences, 6.5% to 9% seen once. The chain uses TRBV25-1 and TRBJ2-1; the D is unclear. The source is a female patient aged 2-9 years who had a stem cell transplant for Fanconi anemia, so the T cells may come from the graft donor. Sequenced material: peripheral blood, taken 360 days after TCRalphabeta/CD19-depleted stem cell transplant. CDR3 nucleotide sequence: TGTGCCAGCAGTGAGAGACGGATGAGCTCCTACAATGAGCAGTTCTTC. Its translation is CASSERRMSSYNEQFF.